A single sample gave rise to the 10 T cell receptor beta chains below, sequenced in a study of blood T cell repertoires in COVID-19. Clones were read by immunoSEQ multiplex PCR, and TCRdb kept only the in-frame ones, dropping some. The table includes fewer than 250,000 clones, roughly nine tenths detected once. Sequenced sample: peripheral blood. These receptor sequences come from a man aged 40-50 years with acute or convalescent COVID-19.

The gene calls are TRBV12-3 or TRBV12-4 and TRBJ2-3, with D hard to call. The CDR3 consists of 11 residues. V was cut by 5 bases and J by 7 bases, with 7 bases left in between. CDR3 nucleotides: TGTGCCAGCAGTATTACAAATACGCAGTATTTT. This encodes CASSITNTQYF.

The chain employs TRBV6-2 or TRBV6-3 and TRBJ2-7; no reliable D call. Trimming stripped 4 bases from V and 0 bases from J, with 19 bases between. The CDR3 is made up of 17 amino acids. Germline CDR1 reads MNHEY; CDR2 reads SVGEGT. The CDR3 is CASSSAPGRVNSYEQYF. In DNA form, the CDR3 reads TGTGCCAGCAGTTCCGCGCCTGGTCGGGTAAACTCCTACGAGCAGTACTTC.

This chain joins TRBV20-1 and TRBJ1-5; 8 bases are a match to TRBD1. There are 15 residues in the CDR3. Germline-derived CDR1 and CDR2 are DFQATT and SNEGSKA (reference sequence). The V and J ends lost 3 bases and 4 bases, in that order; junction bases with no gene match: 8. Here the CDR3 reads CSASWQGAVNQPQHF. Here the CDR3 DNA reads TGCAGTGCTAGTTGGCAGGGGGCTGTAAATCAGCCCCAGCATTTT.

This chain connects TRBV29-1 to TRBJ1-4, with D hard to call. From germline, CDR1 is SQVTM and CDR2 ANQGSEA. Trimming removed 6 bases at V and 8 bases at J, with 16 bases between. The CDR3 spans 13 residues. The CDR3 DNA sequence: TGCAGCGTCAACCGGGCCGCGGGCGAAAAACTGTTTTTT. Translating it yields CSVNRAAGEKLFF.

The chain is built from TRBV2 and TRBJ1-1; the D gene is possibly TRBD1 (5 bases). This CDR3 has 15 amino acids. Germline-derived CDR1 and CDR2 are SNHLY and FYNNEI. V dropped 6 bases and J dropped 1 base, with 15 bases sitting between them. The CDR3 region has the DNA TGTGCCAGCAGGCCAGGGAAGACAGCGAACACTGAAGCTTTCTTT. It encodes CASRPGKTANTEAFF.

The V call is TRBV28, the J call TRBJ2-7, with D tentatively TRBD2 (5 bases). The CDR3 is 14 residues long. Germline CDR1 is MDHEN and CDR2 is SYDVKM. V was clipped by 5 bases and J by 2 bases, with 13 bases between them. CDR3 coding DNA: TGTGCCAGCAGTGACCCGGACGGGACCTACGAGCAGTACTTC. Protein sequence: CASSDPDGTYEQYF.

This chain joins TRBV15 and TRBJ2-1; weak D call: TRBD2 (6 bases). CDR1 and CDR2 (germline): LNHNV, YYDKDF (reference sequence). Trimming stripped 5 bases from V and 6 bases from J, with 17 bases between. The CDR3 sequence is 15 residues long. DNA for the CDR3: TGTGCCACCAGCTCTGGATGGCGGGGAGGCAATGAGCAGTTCTTC. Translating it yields CATSSGWRGGNEQFF.

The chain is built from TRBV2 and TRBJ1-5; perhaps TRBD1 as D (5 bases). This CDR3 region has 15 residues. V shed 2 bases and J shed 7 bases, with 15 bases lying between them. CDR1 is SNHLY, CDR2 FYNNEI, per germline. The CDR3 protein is CASSEIEDGGQPQHF. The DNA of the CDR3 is TGTGCCAGCAGTGAAATTGAGGATGGGGGGCAGCCCCAGCATTTT.

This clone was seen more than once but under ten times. This CDR3 reads CAITAGLSYEQYF. The CDR3 coding sequence is TGTGCCATCACCGCGGGTCTTTCCTACGAGCAGTACTTC. This chain joins TRBV10-3 and TRBJ2-7, with a possible D match to TRBD2 (5 bases). Germline V gene sequence: CDR1 ENHRY, CDR2 SYGVKD. V lost 7 bases to trimming and J lost 1 base, with 11 bases between them. The CDR3 is made up of 13 amino acids.

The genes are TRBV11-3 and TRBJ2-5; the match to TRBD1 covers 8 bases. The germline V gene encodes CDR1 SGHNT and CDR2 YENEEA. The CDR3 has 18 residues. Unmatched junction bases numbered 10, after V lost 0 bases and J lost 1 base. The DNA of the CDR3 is TGTGCCAGCAGCTTAGACGGCCGACGGGACAGGTTCCAAGAGACCCAGTACTTC. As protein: CASSLDGRRDRFQETQYF.